What follows are 4 T cell receptor beta chains derived from one specimen sequenced in a study of blood T cells in healthy people across ages. For the second PCR, which ran for about 6 to 11 cycles, a sample-barcoded 5' primer and a J-beta primer mix were used. TCRdb itself ran the 5' RACE reads through MiXCR, one entry per CDR3 protein. The sample yields more than 800,000 distinct CDR3 sequences, under 35% seen once. Sequencing used blood. The receptors were gathered from a woman of 80 years or more in good health.

This clonotype has ten or more counts. This rearrangement joins TRBV11-2 to TRBJ2-1; no definite D call. Trimming removed 3 bases at V and 6 bases at J, with 15 bases between. The CDR3 is 15 amino acids. Germline CDR1 SGHAT, CDR2 FQNNGV. CDR3 sequence reads: CASSFGLEESNEQFF. CDR3 sequence (DNA): TGTGCCAGCAGCTTCGGTCTCGAGGAGAGCAATGAGCAGTTCTTC.

The rearrangement uses TRBV13 and TRBJ1-5; TRBD1 matches 10 bases. CDR3 length: 17 amino acids. V was clipped by 2 bases and J by 4 bases; unmatched bases: 8. Per germline, CDR1 PRHDT and CDR2 FYEKMQ (reference sequence). CDR3 sequence reads: CASSLRQGASRNQPQHF. CDR3 nucleotide sequence: TGTGCCAGCAGCTTAAGACAGGGGGCCTCACGAAATCAGCCCCAGCATTTT.

This clonotype has more than one count but fewer than ten. The chain uses TRBV5-1 and TRBJ2-3, with TRBD2 matching 9 bases. Germline CDR1 is SGHRS and CDR2 is YFSETQ. V was pared by 0 bases and J by 4 bases, with 6 bases of the junction left unmatched. This CDR3 has 16 amino acids. CDR3 residues: CASSLDGREGSDTQYF. The CDR3 nucleotides are TGCGCCAGCAGCTTGGACGGGCGGGAGGGGTCAGATACGCAGTATTTT.

This chain joins TRBV7-2 and TRBJ2-5; 12 positions match TRBD1. The J call may be wrong; the DNA end is better matched by TRBJ2-7. The germline V gene has CDR1 SGHTA and CDR2 FQGNSA. The CDR3 extends over 16 amino acids. CDR3 in DNA: TGTGCCAGCAGCTTAAGTTTGGGACAGGGGGCTTACGAGCAGTACTTC. It translates to CASSLSLGQGAYEQYF.